These 21 T cell receptor beta chains originate from one sample sequenced in a study of naive and memory T cell subsets. The library had UMIs added by 3' ligation of an oligonucleotide to TCR cDNA. Amplification of ligated cDNA took four PCR rounds with SP2 and nested alpha and beta constant primers. MiXCR was run by TCRdb on the 5' RACE reads, yielding one entry per CDR3 protein. The table records about 57,000 distinct CDR3 sequences, roughly 7.5% of them present only once. Receptors were obtained from a female donor in good health.

The rearrangement joins TRBV12-3 or TRBV12-4 to TRBJ1-4; D may be TRBD1 (5 bases). Between the trimmed V and J ends, which lost 6 bases and 3 bases, there was a span of 20 bases. This CDR3 is built from 17 residues. CDR3 in amino acids: CASRSGTEFLANEKLFF. DNA for the CDR3: TGTGCCAGCAGATCCGGGACGGAGTTCTTGGCTAATGAAAAACTGTTTTTT.

The chain employs TRBV4-3 and TRBJ2-7; perhaps D is TRBD1 or TRBD2 (5 bases each). V was cut by 0 bases and J by 10 bases, with 22 bases left in between. Germline CDR1 is LGHNA and CDR2 is YSLEER. The CDR3 has 16 residues. This chain's CDR3 is CASSQDWRGAVLGQYF. The DNA of the CDR3 is TGCGCCAGCAGCCAAGATTGGCGAGGGGCAGTTTTGGGACAGTACTTC.

V and J are TRBV12-5 and TRBJ2-3; possibly TRBD2 for D (5 bases). The ends were cut back, 1 base at V and 0 bases at J, with 5 bases in the middle. The CDR3 has 14 residues. Germline V gives CDR1 LGHNT, CDR2 FRNRAP. Here the CDR3 reads CASGLGTSTDTQYF. CDR3 nucleotide sequence: TGTGCTAGTGGTTTGGGGACTAGCACAGATACGCAGTATTTT.

The genes are TRBV7-2 and TRBJ2-7, with 11 bases identical to TRBD1. The ends lost 5 bases at V and 4 bases at J; junction bases unmatched: 4. This CDR3 contains 14 residues. Germline lookup yields CDR1 SGHTA and CDR2 FQGNSA. CDR3 residues: CASSQGQGEYEQYF. CDR3 sequence (DNA): TGTGCCAGCAGCCAGGGACAGGGGGAATACGAGCAGTACTTC.

CDR3 sequence: CAWKGMGAGEQYF. The CDR3 region has the DNA TGTGCCTGGAAAGGTATGGGGGCTGGGGAGCAGTACTTC. The V gene is TRBV30, the J gene TRBJ2-7, with D possibly matching TRBD1 (6 bases). V was trimmed by 4 bases and J by 7 bases, leaving 17 bases between them. Germline V gene sequence: CDR1 GTSNPN, CDR2 SVGIG (reference sequence). This CDR3 spans 13 amino acids.

This clonotype was observed many times. The chain uses TRBV6-2 or TRBV6-3 and TRBJ2-7; D possibly uses TRBD1 or TRBD2 (6 bases each). Germline lookup yields CDR1 MNHEY and CDR2 SVGEGT. CDR3 length equals 17 residues. Trimming took off 5 bases at V and 10 bases at J, with 30 bases between the two ends. The CDR3 DNA reads as TGTGCCAGCAGTCGCCGGACAGCGGTCGTTTGGCGGGGTCGTCAGTACTTC. This translates into CASSRRTAVVWRGRQYF.

This clonotype was counted ten times or more. The CDR3 here is CASTSGGAGEAFF. The CDR3 DNA reads as TGTGCCAGCACCTCAGGGGGGGCAGGTGAAGCTTTCTTT. The chain has TRBV12-3 or TRBV12-4 and TRBJ1-1, with TRBD1 identical over 7 bases. The CDR3 has 13 amino acids. V trimming: 7 bases; J trimming: 7 bases; junction bases outside the gene matches: 9.

V is TRBV7-9 and J is TRBJ2-5, with 10 bases lining up with TRBD1. The CDR3 runs to 15 residues. V was clipped by 5 bases and J by 4 bases; unmatched bases: 7. Germline V CDR1 and CDR2: SEHNR, FQNEAQ (reference sequence). Written as DNA, the CDR3 is TGTGCCAGCAGCGTAAGACAGGGGGCCTTAGAGACCCAGTACTTC. Its translation: CASSVRQGALETQYF.

This clonotype occurred many times. The V and J genes are TRBV6-4 and TRBJ2-2; 7 nucleotides match TRBD1. V was pared by 6 bases and J by 0 bases, with 1 base of the junction left unmatched. Germline-derived CDR1 and CDR2 are MRHNA and SNTAGT. The CDR3 is 14 amino acids. The CDR3, as DNA: TGTGCCAGCAGCGGGACAGCGAACACCGGGGAGCTGTTTTTT. Protein sequence: CASSGTANTGELFF.

This clonotype was counted many times. The V call is TRBV20-1, the J call TRBJ1-1; 8 bases line up with TRBD1. CDR1 is DFQATT and CDR2 is SNEGSKA in the germline V gene (reference sequence). The V and J ends lost 5 bases and 0 bases, in that order; junction bases with no gene match: 5. The CDR3 loop spans 14 amino acids. The CDR3 is CSARRGLVNTEAFF. CDR3 nucleotide sequence: TGCAGTGCTCGCAGGGGGCTCGTGAACACTGAAGCTTTCTTT.

This clonotype has at least ten counts. The chain links TRBV7-8 to TRBJ1-2; 7 bases align to TRBD1. V lost 1 base to trimming and J lost 6 bases; unmatched junction nucleotides: 2. The CDR3 is 13 residues long. In germline, CDR1 is SGHVS, CDR2 FQNEAQ. This chain's CDR3 is CASSLDRGNGYTF. CDR3 in DNA: TGTGCCAGCAGCTTAGACAGGGGTAATGGCTACACCTTC.

This clonotype showed up just a few times. The chain recombines TRBV14 with TRBJ2-1; D unclear. Germline values: CDR1 SGHDN, CDR2 FVKESK. Trimming left V 4 bases short and J 8 bases short, with 9 bases between. CDR3 size: 12 residues. The CDR3 here is CASSPRKDEQFF. The CDR3 DNA follows: TGTGCCAGCAGCCCTAGAAAGGATGAGCAGTTCTTC.

This clonotype was seen a handful of times. CDR3 nucleotides: TGTGCCAGCAGCCAAGAACGACTGGAGTTCTACGAGCAGTACTTC. This translates into CASSQERLEFYEQYF. V gene TRBV4-2 combines with J gene TRBJ2-7; D is unclear. The CDR3 spans 15 residues. From germline, CDR1 is LGHNA and CDR2 YNFKEQ. Deletions cut 0 bases from V and 3 bases from J, with 12 bases between.

In this sample, this clonotype turned up a few times. This chain uses TRBV6-6 with TRBJ1-6; a possible D gene is TRBD1 (5 bases). The V end was cut by 6 bases, the J end by 3 bases, with 12 bases between. CDR3 length: 15 residues. The germline V gene has CDR1 MNHNY and CDR2 SVGAGI (reference sequence). The CDR3 DNA sequence: TGTGCCAGCAGGGTGGGGCAGCACTATAATTCACCCCTCCACTTT. Its protein is CASRVGQHYNSPLHF.

The chain combines TRBV2 with TRBJ1-4; D remains unclear. Germline assignment: CDR1 SNHLY and CDR2 FYNNEI. V was shortened by 8 bases and J by 0 bases, with 13 bases between the two germline ends. The CDR3 runs to 15 residues. This CDR3 is CASSSAPATNEKLFF. The CDR3 DNA reads TGTGCCAGCTCCTCGGCACCTGCAACTAATGAAAAACTGTTTTTT.

This chain uses TRBV3-1 with TRBJ2-4; 8 bases line up with TRBD1. Germline CDR1 reads LGHDT; CDR2 reads YNNKEL (reference sequence). Germline trimming cut 6 bases from V and 6 bases from J; bases unmatched to any gene: 7. The CDR3 is made up of 14 amino acids. The DNA for the CDR3 is TGTGCCAGCAGTGCTCGACAGGGGCGAAACATTCAGTACTTC. This sequence encodes CASSARQGRNIQYF.

The table lists this clonotype with a few counts. This chain links TRBV7-9 with TRBJ1-1, with D possibly matching TRBD1 (5 bases). The CDR3 is 11 residues long. Germline V gives CDR1 SEHNR, CDR2 FQNEAQ (reference sequence). Trimming stripped 5 bases from V and 10 bases from J, with 11 bases between. The CDR3 spells CASSTQALAFF. The CDR3, as DNA: TGTGCCAGCAGCACACAGGCTCTAGCTTTCTTT.

This clonotype came up many times. This chain uses TRBV27 with TRBJ1-3; D unclear. CDR3 length: 13 amino acids. With 5 bases removed from V and 0 bases from J, the gap between germline ends came to 5 bases. Germline V gene sequence: CDR1 MNHEY, CDR2 SMNVEV (reference sequence). CDR3 residues: CASSLGSGNTIYF. The CDR3 DNA is TGTGCCAGCAGTCTGGGCTCTGGAAACACCATATATTTT.

This clonotype turned up a few times. The CDR3 DNA reads TGCAGTGCTGCCCTTAGCGGGGGGGCCTCAGATACGCAGTATTTT. The encoded protein is CSAALSGGASDTQYF. This sequence joins TRBV20-1 and TRBJ2-3; 11 bases map to TRBD2. The CDR3 has 15 amino acids. Trimming at V came to 5 bases and at J to 4 bases, leaving 8 bases not matched to a gene. The germline CDR1 and CDR2 sequences are DFQATT and SNEGSKA (reference sequence).

This clonotype came up many times. The chain couples TRBV19 to TRBJ2-2, with 11 bases aligning to TRBD2. Germline CDR1 and CDR2: LNHDA and SQIVND (reference sequence). Unmatched junction bases numbered 8, after V lost 8 bases and J lost 6 bases. The CDR3 consists of 15 residues. The CDR3 DNA follows: TGTGCCAGTCGATCTAGCGGGGGGTCTGCCGGGGAGCTGTTTTTT. It is translated as CASRSSGGSAGELFF.

This clonotype has just a few counts. The genes are TRBV18 and TRBJ2-1, with TRBD2 identical over 8 bases. V trimming: 9 bases; J trimming: 2 bases; junction bases outside the gene matches: 9. Germline CDR1 is KGHSH and CDR2 is LQKENI. The CDR3 spans 15 residues. In DNA, the CDR3 is TGTGCCAGTGCCCCTCGGGGGGGTGCCTACAATGAGCAGTTCTTC. Encoded protein: CASAPRGGAYNEQFF.